Below are 7 T cell receptor beta chains sequenced from a single sample in a study of vaccination and CD4 T cells after COVID-19. As for treatment: approximately nine-day PBMC culture with coronavirus spike peptide pools or control peptides (ViraFEST assay). One should note that the unexposed donor's CD4+ T cells were collected before the COVID-19 pandemic (2011-2018). Sequencing of DNA taken from cultured CD4+ T cells relied on the Oncomine TCR Beta short-read assay. TCRdb reprocessed the PCR reads with MiXCR, giving one entry per CDR3 protein. The sample carries around 7,000 distinct CDR3 sequences, just over 40% recorded once. No antigen has been identified for these receptors. Sequencing was done on a sample of CD4+ T cells from blood, cultured in vitro. Receptors were obtained from a human donor in good health.

This clonotype was picked up one time. This rearrangement joins TRBV9 to TRBJ2-7; 8 bases line up with TRBD1. The CDR3 is made up of 15 amino acids. The germline gives CDR1 SGDLS, CDR2 YYNGEE. Losses at the gene ends were 1 base for V and 6 bases for J; bases not matched to a gene: 9. In nucleotides, the CDR3 is TGTGCCAGCAGCGTAACCGGGACAGGAGAGGGCGAGCAGTACTTC. This gives the protein CASSVTGTGEGEQYF.

This clonotype was seen a handful of times. V usage is TRBV10-1 and J usage is TRBJ1-1; possible D gene TRBD1, 6 bases. Germline CDR1 reads WNHNN; CDR2 reads SYGVQD (reference sequence). The CDR3 runs to 14 residues. V was trimmed by 6 bases and J by 6 bases, leaving 17 bases between them. The CDR3 sequence: CASSETHRVSEAFF. The CDR3 nucleotides are TGCGCCAGCAGCGAAACCCACAGGGTTTCTGAAGCTTTCTTT.

This rearrangement joins TRBV28 to TRBJ1-2, with 9 bases that match TRBD1. The trim removed 6 bases at V and 4 bases at J, leaving 6 bases unmatched. This CDR3 has 14 amino acids. The germline V gene encodes CDR1 MDHEN and CDR2 SYDVKM. The CDR3 bases are TGTGCCAGCAGCTGGCCGGGACAGGGCTATGGCTACACCTTC. This translates into CASSWPGQGYGYTF.

This clonotype was seen a single time. The rearrangement joins TRBV5-1 to TRBJ1-2, with a tentative D call TRBD1 (6 bases). Deletions cut 2 bases from V and 8 bases from J, with 16 bases between. The CDR3 runs to 14 residues. CDR1 is SGHRS, CDR2 YFSETQ, per germline. The CDR3 DNA reads TGCGCCAGCAGCTTCGAGAGCAGGGGACACGGCTACACCTTC. It specifies CASSFESRGHGYTF.

The chain is built from TRBV30 and TRBJ1-2; perhaps TRBD1 as D (5 bases). This CDR3 contains 11 residues. Germline assignment: CDR1 GTSNPN and CDR2 SVGIG (reference sequence). V gave up 5 bases and J gave up 4 bases, with 8 bases separating them. CDR3 in DNA: TGTGCCTGGGGTGGGGCCTATGGCTACACCTTC. This codes for CAWGGAYGYTF.

The CDR3 reads CASTSKRAGSYEQYF. The CDR3 DNA follows: TGTGCCAGCACTTCTAAACGAGCGGGCTCCTACGAGCAGTACTTC. The chain employs TRBV11-2 and TRBJ2-7; weak D call: TRBD2 (6 bases). The CDR3 sequence is 15 residues long. Trimming cost V 7 bases and J 0 bases, with 16 bases left between them. The germline gives CDR1 SGHAT, CDR2 FQNNGV.

V usage is TRBV10-3 and J usage is TRBJ1-1; TRBD1 agrees at 7 bases. The V segment lost 10 bases and the J segment 2 bases; nucleotides outside the gene matches: 7. Germline V gene sequence: CDR1 ENHRY, CDR2 SYGVKD. The CDR3 has 13 amino acids. The DNA of the CDR3 is TGTGCCACCGGACAGGCCATTAACACTGAAGCTTTCTTT. Amino acid sequence: CATGQAINTEAFF.